What follows are 28 T cell receptor beta chains derived from one specimen sequenced in a study of cytotoxic CD8 clonotypes in ibrutinib-treated CLL. Assay used: immunoSEQ multiplex PCR; TCRdb lists only in-frame clones, some missing. This table has about 97,000 clones, 70% to 80% appearing once. The sequencing here drew on PBMCs, taken after 12 months of ibrutinib treatment. Every receptor here comes from a human donor with chronic lymphocytic leukemia.

This chain links TRBV30 with TRBJ1-3; D not certain. The CDR3 loop spans 14 amino acids. Germline lookup yields CDR1 GTSNPN and CDR2 SVGIG (reference sequence). Trimming pared 0 bases from V and 0 bases from J, leaving 6 bases between. The CDR3 region has the DNA TGTGCCTGGAGTGTCGCGAGCTCTGGAAACACCATATATTTT. It specifies CAWSVASSGNTIYF.

This clone was observed once. The chain carries TRBV6-5 and TRBJ2-3, with 7 positions matching TRBD2. There are 14 residues in the CDR3. Trimming removed 6 bases from V and 8 bases from J; junction bases left unmatched: 11. Germline V gene data show CDR1 as MNHEY and CDR2 as SVGAGI. CDR3 amino acids: CASRSGTGGGTQYF. The CDR3 nucleotides read TGTGCCAGCAGATCCGGGACGGGGGGAGGTACGCAGTATTTT.

The gene calls are TRBV29-1 and TRBJ2-1; D not certain. CDR3 length: 13 residues. V gave up 4 bases and J gave up 6 bases, with 13 bases separating them. Germline loops: CDR1 SQVTM, CDR2 ANQGSEA. The CDR3 region is CSVGASLGNEQFF. In DNA form, the CDR3 reads TGCAGCGTTGGGGCCTCGCTGGGCAATGAGCAGTTCTTC.

This clone was counted between two and nine times. The chain carries TRBV13 and TRBJ1-6; D is ambiguous. The CDR3 sequence is 16 residues long. Germline loops: CDR1 PRHDT, CDR2 FYEKMQ (reference sequence). Between the trimmed V and J ends, which lost 3 bases and 10 bases, there was a span of 19 bases. The CDR3 reads CASSFSGERSNSPLHF. The CDR3 DNA is TGTGCCAGCAGCTTTTCAGGAGAACGCTCGAACTCACCCCTCCACTTT. The complete variable domain, with remaining parts taken from reference TRBV13 and TRBJ1-6, reads AAGVIQSPRHLIKEKRETATLKCYPIPRHDTVYWYQQGPGQDPQFLISFYEKMQSDKGSIPDRFSAQQFSDYHSELNMSSLELGDSALYFCASSFSGERSNSPLHFGNGTRLTVT.

Only one count was recorded for this clone. This rearrangement joins TRBV7-2 to TRBJ1-2, with unresolved D. Germline V gene data show CDR1 as SGHTA and CDR2 as FQGNSA. V dropped 5 bases and J dropped 8 bases, with 12 bases sitting between them. The CDR3 sequence is 12 residues long. CDR3 protein: CASSVAAGGYTF. The CDR3 coding sequence is TGTGCCAGCAGCGTCGCGGCAGGCGGCTACACCTTC.

The V gene is TRBV7-9, the J gene TRBJ2-2, with D unresolved. Germline V lookup: CDR1 SEHNR, CDR2 FQNEAQ (reference sequence). CDR3 length equals 16 residues. Trimming removed 6 bases from V and 2 bases from J, with 16 bases in between. The CDR3 DNA reads TGTGCCAGCAGACCGCTGAGGACGGTCAACACCGGGGAGCTGTTTTTT. Protein sequence: CASRPLRTVNTGELFF.

The chain links TRBV27 to TRBJ2-4; 7 bases match TRBD1. Germline V lookup: CDR1 MNHEY, CDR2 SMNVEV (reference sequence). The V gene end was trimmed by 5 bases and the J gene end by 6 bases; junction bases not matched to a gene: 4. This CDR3 is built from 13 residues. CDR3 nucleotides: TGTGCCAGCAGTCCGGGACAGCTAAACATTCAGTACTTC. It is translated as CASSPGQLNIQYF.

The table lists this clone with a few counts. This chain joins TRBV19 and TRBJ1-1; 8 bases are a match to TRBD1. The CDR3 has 14 amino acids. In germline, CDR1 is LNHDA, CDR2 SQIVND (reference sequence). With V trimmed by 6 bases and J by 1 base, 4 bases remained unmatched. CDR3 coding DNA: TGTGCCAGTAGCATGGACAGGGCGAACACTGAAGCTTTCTTT. This codes for CASSMDRANTEAFF.

The table lists this clone with a few counts. The chain is built from TRBV5-1 and TRBJ1-6; 7 nucleotides align to TRBD1. Losses at the gene ends were 4 bases for V and 10 bases for J; bases not matched to a gene: 11. Looked up from germline, CDR1 is SGHRS and CDR2 is YFSETQ. The CDR3 covers 15 residues. The CDR3 loop is CASSPGEQGSSPLHF. The CDR3 DNA is TGCGCCAGCAGCCCTGGGGAACAGGGGAGCTCACCCCTCCACTTT.

This clone was picked up a small number of times. This rearrangement joins TRBV11-1 to TRBJ2-3; 8 bases agree with TRBD1. The ends lost 4 bases at V and 4 bases at J; junction bases unmatched: 7. This CDR3 is 15 amino acids long. Germline-derived CDR1 and CDR2 are SGHAT and FQDESV (reference sequence). CDR3 coding DNA: TGTGCCAGCAGCTCAGGGGGCGAGTGGGCAGATACGCAGTATTTT. Protein sequence: CASSSGGEWADTQYF. Variable domain in full (rest from reference TRBV11-1 and TRBJ2-3): EAEVAQSPRYKITEKSQAVAFWCDPISGHATLYWYRQILGQGPELLVQFQDESVVDDSQLPKDRFSAERLKGVDSTLKIQPAELGDSAMYLCASSSGGEWADTQYFGPGTRLTVL.

The chain couples TRBV18 to TRBJ2-5, with D unresolved. The CDR3 sequence is 14 residues long. V was trimmed by 2 bases and J by 1 base, leaving 8 bases between them. Germline CDR1 KGHSH, CDR2 LQKENI. The CDR3 DNA reads as TGTGCCAGCTCACCAAACTCAGTCCAAGAGACCCAGTACTTC. It is translated as CASSPNSVQETQYF.

The genes are TRBV7-9 and TRBJ1-5; a weak D match, TRBD1 (5 bases). The CDR3 is 16 residues long. Germline V lookup: CDR1 SEHNR, CDR2 FQNEAQ (reference sequence). Trimming removed 1 base at V and 3 bases at J, with 13 bases between. CDR3 nucleotides: TGTGCCAGCAGCTTAGGAACGGGGCCAAACAATCAGCCCCAGCATTTT. Translated, it gives CASSLGTGPNNQPQHF. Combining the CDR3 with reference TRBV7-9 and TRBJ1-5 gives the whole variable domain DTGVSQNPRHKITKRGQNVTFRCDPISEHNRLYWYRQTLGQGPEFLTYFQNEAQLEKSRLLSDRFSAERPKGSFSTLEIQRTEQGDSAMYLCASSLGTGPNNQPQHFGDGTRLSIL.

The rearrangement links TRBV20-1 to TRBJ2-5; D ambiguous. V was trimmed by 5 bases and J by 5 bases, leaving 6 bases between them. Germline CDR1 reads DFQATT; CDR2 reads SNEGSKA (reference sequence). The CDR3 consists of 10 residues. The CDR3 nucleotides are TGCAGTGCTGACCGGGAGACCCAGTACTTC. Translated, it gives CSADRETQYF.

Here the CDR3 DNA reads TGCGCCAGCAGCTTGCAGGGTACCACCGGGGAGCTGTTTTTT. It translates to CASSLQGTTGELFF. The V and J genes are TRBV5-1 and TRBJ2-2; tentatively, D is TRBD1 (5 bases). Trimming took off 1 base at V and 4 bases at J, with 8 bases between the two ends. This CDR3 has 14 amino acids. Germline loops: CDR1 SGHRS, CDR2 YFSETQ.

CDR3 DNA: TGTGCCAGCAGTGCCGCCGGGGCAGGGTATGGCTACACCTTC. Translating it yields CASSAAGAGYGYTF. The rearrangement uses TRBV25-1 and TRBJ1-2, with a possible D match to TRBD1 (5 bases). Germline V gene lookup returns CDR1 MGHDK and CDR2 SYGVNS. V lost 4 bases, J lost 5 bases, and 14 bases lay in between. This CDR3 is 14 amino acids long.

The V call is TRBV5-1, the J call TRBJ2-2; possible D gene TRBD2, 5 bases. Germline loops: CDR1 SGHRS, CDR2 YFSETQ. V was cut by 7 bases and J by 0 bases, with 13 bases left in between. The CDR3 consists of 15 residues. Written as DNA, the CDR3 is TGCGCCAGCGGCCGGGGTGGAGCGAACACCGGGGAGCTGTTTTTT. Translation gives CASGRGGANTGELFF. The full variable domain, with the rest looked up from reference TRBV5-1 and TRBJ2-2, is KAGVTQTPRYLIKTRGQQVTLSCSPISGHRSVSWYQQTPGQGLQFLFEYFSETQRNKGNFPGRFSGRQFSNSRSEMNVSTLELGDSALYLCASGRGGANTGELFFGEGSRLTVL.

This clone came up a few times. The rearrangement links TRBV30 to TRBJ2-7; no clear D. V was clipped by 4 bases and J by 0 bases, with 10 bases between them. The CDR3 is made up of 13 amino acids. Looked up from germline, CDR1 is GTSNPN and CDR2 is SVGIG (reference sequence). CDR3 sequence (DNA): TGTGCCTGGACCAGTGAGCGCTCCTACGAGCAGTACTTC. As protein: CAWTSERSYEQYF.

The rearrangement joins TRBV9 to TRBJ1-2; D gene uncertain. CDR3 length: 13 residues. Germline CDR1 reads SGDLS; CDR2 reads YYNGEE. Trimming took off 3 bases at V and 3 bases at J, with 9 bases between the two ends. The chain's CDR3 is CASSGPSDYGYTF. Here the CDR3 DNA reads TGTGCCAGCAGCGGTCCTTCGGACTATGGCTACACCTTC.

This chain links TRBV7-3 with TRBJ2-3; TRBD2 aligns across 8 bases. This CDR3 contains 14 residues. V lost 2 bases to trimming and J lost 3 bases; unmatched junction nucleotides: 1. The germline CDR1 and CDR2 sequences are SGHTA and FQGTGA. CDR3 loop: CASSLGTRTDTQYF. The CDR3 DNA reads TGTGCCAGCAGCTTAGGGACTAGGACAGATACGCAGTATTTT. The variable domain in full, completed from reference TRBV7-3 and TRBJ2-3, reads GAGVSQTPSNKVTEKGKYVELRCDPISGHTALYWYRQSLGQGPEFLIYFQGTGAADDSGLPNDRFFAVRPEGSVSTLKIQRTERGDSAVYLCASSLGTRTDTQYFGPGTRLTVL.

The chain carries TRBV6-5 and TRBJ2-5, with 9 bases identical to TRBD1. After removal of 5 bases from V and 6 bases from J, the junction contained 10 bases not matched to a gene. Looked up from germline, CDR1 is MNHEY and CDR2 is SVGAGI. CDR3 size: 15 residues. Written as DNA, the CDR3 is TGTGCCAGCAGTCCGGGGGGACAGGGAGGACAGACCCAGTACTTC. The encoded protein is CASSPGGQGGQTQYF.

The chain is built from TRBV18 and TRBJ1-1; D remains unclear. The germline gives CDR1 KGHSH, CDR2 LQKENI. V was clipped by 0 bases and J by 1 base, with 6 bases between them. CDR3 length: 14 amino acids. CDR3 bases: TGTGCCAGCTCACCACCCATGGCGAACACTGAAGCTTTCTTT. It yields the protein CASSPPMANTEAFF.

This clone has just one count. V is TRBV10-1 and J is TRBJ2-3; D perhaps matches TRBD1 (6 bases). Trimming left V 2 bases short and J 5 bases short, with 17 bases between. Germline V CDR1 and CDR2: WNHNN, SYGVQD (reference sequence). The CDR3 is made up of 16 amino acids. The CDR3 sequence: CASSEMAGDLGDTQYF. CDR3 nucleotide sequence: TGCGCCAGCAGTGAGATGGCAGGGGACCTCGGAGATACGCAGTATTTT.

This clone was observed a few times. This chain uses TRBV7-6 with TRBJ2-3; TRBD2 is a possible D gene (7 bases). CDR1 and CDR2 from the germline V gene are SGHVS and FNYEAQ. Trimming took 4 bases from V and 4 from J, leaving 15 bases between them. The CDR3 is made up of 15 amino acids. The CDR3 protein is CASSWERGGADTQYF. For the CDR3, the DNA is TGTGCCAGCAGCTGGGAGCGCGGGGGCGCAGATACGCAGTATTTT.

V usage is TRBV5-3 and J usage is TRBJ1-2; weak D call: TRBD1 (5 bases). TRBV5-3 is filed as an ORF, its function uncertain. Trimming left V 9 bases short and J 2 bases short, with 14 bases between. The CDR3 covers 13 residues. CDR3 in amino acids: CANPRDGNYGYTF. The CDR3 bases are TGTGCCAACCCCAGGGACGGAAACTATGGCTACACCTTC.

This chain connects TRBV6-1 to TRBJ2-3, with 10 positions matching TRBD1. The CDR3 runs to 15 residues. Trimming at V came to 7 bases and at J to 2 bases, leaving 6 bases not matched to a gene. Germline CDR1 reads MNHNS; CDR2 reads SASEGT. CDR3 sequence: CASTEGTGDTDTQYF. The CDR3 nucleotides are TGTGCCAGCACCGAAGGGACAGGGGACACAGATACGCAGTATTTT.

The rearrangement uses TRBV10-2 and TRBJ2-7, with D perhaps matching TRBD2 (5 bases). Germline loops: CDR1 WSHSY, CDR2 SAAADI. The CDR3 is 12 residues long. V was trimmed by 5 bases and J by 4 bases, leaving 9 bases between them. This chain's CDR3 is CASSQTGYEQYF. The CDR3 DNA reads as TGCGCCAGCAGTCAAACGGGGTACGAGCAGTACTTC.

The CDR3 DNA reads as TGTGCCAGCAGCCGGGACAGCTACGAGCAGTACTTC. This codes for CASSRDSYEQYF. The chain carries TRBV11-3 and TRBJ2-7; 7 bases are a match to TRBD1. V dropped 5 bases and J dropped 3; count of bases not matched to a gene: 1. CDR1 and CDR2 from the germline V gene are SGHNT and YENEEA. The CDR3 totals 12 residues.

CDR3 sequence (DNA): TGTGCCAGCAGCTTAGGTTCCGGGCGTAATTCACCCCTCCACTTT. Its protein product is CASSLGSGRNSPLHF. The rearrangement joins TRBV7-2 to TRBJ1-6; D remains ambiguous. The germline V gene has CDR1 SGHTA and CDR2 FQGNSA. Deletions cut 1 base from V and 6 bases from J, with 10 bases between. This CDR3 has 15 residues. The complete variable domain, with remaining parts taken from reference TRBV7-2 and TRBJ1-6, reads GAGVSQSPSNKVTEKGKDVELRCDPISGHTALYWYRQSLGQGLEFLIYFQGNSAPDKSGLPSDRFSAERTGGSVSTLTIQRTQQEDSAVYLCASSLGSGRNSPLHFGNGTRLTVT.